Listed below are T cell receptor beta chains from one sample, sequenced in a study of identifying expanded T cells in peripheral blood. Profiled with immunoSEQ multiplex PCR; TCRdb holds only in-frame clones, not every one. Altogether fewer than 80,000 clones are present, about 80% being singletons, with the ten largest covering 15% to 20%. Specimen: blood. Receptors originate from a person aged 18 to 70 in good health. Both conserved end residues are part of each CDR3. The D gene is left open where the match is weak. A row's size may be missing; if present it is once, few, many or a size class.

V gene,D gene,J gene,clone size,CDR3 DNA,CDR3 protein
TRBV10-3,.,TRBJ1-3,.,TGTGCCATCAGGGATATAATTGGAAACACCATATATTTT,CAIRDIIGNTIYF
TRBV6-5,.,TRBJ1-6,.,TGTGCCAGCAGTTACTCTCCCAGGGAGCCCAATTCACCCCTCCACTTT,CASSYSPREPNSPLHF
TRBV5-1,.,TRBJ2-2,.,TGCGCCAGCAGCTCCTCGACCCCGGAAAATACCGGGGAGCTGTTTTTT,CASSSSTPENTGELFF
TRBV2,.,TRBJ2-5,.,TGTGCCAGCAGTGGGGAAGAGACCCAGTACTTC,CASSGEETQYF
TRBV4-2,.,TRBJ1-2,.,TGTGCCAGCAGCTTGTTGGGTTCTTCTGGCTACACCTTC,CASSLLGSSGYTF
TRBV19,.,TRBJ1-5,.,TGTGCCAGTACCAACGATCCTCGCAGGGCCCAGCATTTT,CASTNDPRRAQHF
TRBV30,.,TRBJ1-1,.,TGTGCCTGGAGTGGGGGGAACACTGAAGCTTTCTTT,CAWSGGNTEAFF
TRBV10-1,TRBD1,TRBJ2-1,few,TGCGCCAGCAGTGTACAGGGGGTGTACAATGAGCAGTTCTTC,CASSVQGVYNEQFF
TRBV6-5,.,TRBJ1-2,.,TGTGCCAGCAGTTACTCTAGGGAGCCCCTTTCCTATGGCTACACCTTC,CASSYSREPLSYGYTF
TRBV18,.,TRBJ1-1,.,TGTGCCAGCTCATCCCTTTACCATGAAGCTTTCTTT,CASSSLYHEAFF
TRBV15,TRBD2,TRBJ2-5,.,TGTGCCACCAGCAGGACTAGCGGTCGGGAGACCCAGTACTTC,CATSRTSGRETQYF
TRBV5-4,.,TRBJ2-5,.,TGTGCCAGCAGCTTGGGGCAGCAAGAGACCCAGTACTTC,CASSLGQQETQYF
TRBV30,.,TRBJ1-4,.,TGTGCCTGGGGTACAGGGATTGCAACTAATGAAAAACTGTTTTTT,CAWGTGIATNEKLFF
TRBV6-1,.,TRBJ2-3,.,TGTGCCAGCAGTGAATATACCGCCTGGGCAGATACGCAGTATTTT,CASSEYTAWADTQYF
TRBV6-1,.,TRBJ1-1,.,TGTGCCAGCAGGGAAATACACGGACGGAACACTGAAGCTTTCTTT,CASREIHGRNTEAFF
TRBV19,TRBD1,TRBJ2-3,.,TGTGCCAGTAGTATAGGGATCGGGACAGGGGCAGATACGCAGTATTTT,CASSIGIGTGADTQYF
TRBV5-1,.,TRBJ2-1,once,TGCGCCAGCAGCTGGACGACCGGTAGCTCCTACAATGAGCAGTTCTTC,CASSWTTGSSYNEQFF
TRBV11-1,.,TRBJ1-2,.,TGTGCCAGCAGCCCGGACAGCCTCTATGGCTACACCTTC,CASSPDSLYGYTF
TRBV30,TRBD1,TRBJ2-7,.,TGTGCCTGGGACGACCCTCGCGGGACAGGGGGCAGCGAGCAGTACTTC,CAWDDPRGTGGSEQYF
TRBV27,.,TRBJ1-4,.,TGTGCCAGCAGTTTAGGCTCCGCAACTAATGAAAAACTGTTTTTT,CASSLGSATNEKLFF
TRBV7-6,.,TRBJ2-2,.,TGTGCCAGCAGCTTAGTTGGGGGTACGAACACCGGGGAGCTGTTTTTT,CASSLVGGTNTGELFF
TRBV7-9,.,TRBJ2-3,.,TGTGCCAGCAGCTTAGGGGCAGATACGCAGTATTTT,CASSLGADTQYF
TRBV9,.,TRBJ2-3,once,TGTGCCAGCAGCGTAGTGGCGGCGGTCGGTCCGCAGTATTTT,CASSVVAAVGPQYF
TRBV2,.,TRBJ2-7,.,TGTGCCAGCAGCAACGGGACCCACTACGAGCAGTACTTC,CASSNGTHYEQYF
TRBV5-1,.,TRBJ2-2,.,TGCGCCAGCAGCTTGAAGGCAGCGGTCGGGGTGAACACCGGGGAGCTGTTTTTT,CASSLKAAVGVNTGELFF
TRBV6-4,.,TRBJ2-3,.,TGTGCCAGCAGTGAGAGCGGTAGCACAGATACGCAGTATTTT,CASSESGSTDTQYF
TRBV5-1,TRBD1,TRBJ2-5,.,TGCGCCAGCAGCACTGGACAGGGGACGTACCAAGAGACCCAGTACTTC,CASSTGQGTYQETQYF
TRBV23-1,.,TRBJ1-2,.,TGCGCCAGCAGTCAAACGCGGGGGGATAGGGCCGGATATGGCTACACCTTC,CASSQTRGDRAGYGYTF